Described below is a single TCR beta chain sequence and its context. Antigen unknown. This sample was included in a study of TIL therapy for anti-PD-1-resistant metastatic lung cancer. Study-level information: Most patients had lung adenocarcinoma; a handful of tumors were EGFR-mutant, two ALK-rearranged; half smoked currently or formerly. Study-wide results and limits: The baseline peripheral repertoire was partially replaced by infused TIL clonotypes that later decayed.

Deletions cut 0 bases from V and 0 bases from J, with 4 bases between. The CDR3 length is 14 residues. Germline values: CDR1 ENHRY, CDR2 SYGVKD. The time point was: pre-treatment sample, taken before nivolumab and TIL therapy. This was the immunoSEQ v3 assay. Each library reached some 2 million read pairs, or roughly 4.5-6.5 million at deep level. Assay: immunoSEQ multiplex PCR; the TCRdb copy retains only in-frame clones and omits some. This table has about 45,000 clones, 70% to 85% appearing once. Sequencing used blood, obtained at baseline. The TCR originated in a man in his sixties or seventies with non-small cell lung cancer. The chain carries TRBV10-3 and TRBJ2-3, with unresolved D. CDR3 in DNA: TGTGCCATCAGTGAGTCCGCTAGCACAGATACGCAGTATTTT. Translation gives CAISESASTDTQYF.